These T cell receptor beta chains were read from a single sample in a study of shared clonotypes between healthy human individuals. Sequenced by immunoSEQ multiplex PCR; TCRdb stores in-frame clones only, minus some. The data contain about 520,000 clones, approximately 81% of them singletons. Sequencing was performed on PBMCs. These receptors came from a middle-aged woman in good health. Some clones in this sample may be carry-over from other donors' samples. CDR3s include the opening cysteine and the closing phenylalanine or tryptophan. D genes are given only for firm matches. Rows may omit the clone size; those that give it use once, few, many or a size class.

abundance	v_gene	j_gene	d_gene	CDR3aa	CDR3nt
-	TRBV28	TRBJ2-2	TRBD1	CASRQGRNTGELFF	TGTGCCAGCCGACAGGGGCGGAACACCGGGGAGCTGTTTTTT
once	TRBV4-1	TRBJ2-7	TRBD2	CASSQTGLAYEQYF	TGCGCCAGCAGCCAGACCGGACTAGCCTACGAGCAGTACTTC
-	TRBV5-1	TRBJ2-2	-	CASSSGAENSRELFF	TGCGCCAGCAGCTCAGGGGCCGAGAACTCAAGGGAGCTGTTTTTT
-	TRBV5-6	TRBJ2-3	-	CASSSPGGTDTQYF	TGTGCCAGCAGCTCCCCAGGGGGCACAGATACGCAGTATTTT
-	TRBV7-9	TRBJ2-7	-	CASSGTPQYEQYF	TGTGCCAGCAGCGGGACACCCCAGTACGAGCAGTACTTC
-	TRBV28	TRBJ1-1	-	CASLAGARVTEAFF	TGTGCCAGCTTAGCGGGGGCGCGGGTCACTGAAGCTTTCTTT
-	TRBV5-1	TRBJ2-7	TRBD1	CASSLGGGTGSEQYF	TGCGCCAGCAGCTTGGGGGGCGGGACAGGGTCCGAGCAGTACTTC
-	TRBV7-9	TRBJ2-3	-	CASSLASDSDTQYF	TGTGCCAGCAGCTTGGCTAGCGACTCAGATACGCAGTATTTT
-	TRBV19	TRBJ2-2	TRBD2	CASSLLLAGGSGELFF	TGTGCCAGTAGTCTACTCCTAGCGGGAGGGAGCGGGGAGCTGTTTTTT
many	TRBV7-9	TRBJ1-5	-	CASSLEYSNQPQHF	TGTGCCAGCAGCTTAGAATATAGCAATCAGCCCCAGCATTTT
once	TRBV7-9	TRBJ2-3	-	CASSLRASVSTDTQYF	TGTGCCAGCAGCTTACGGGCTAGTGTAAGCACAGATACGCAGTATTTT
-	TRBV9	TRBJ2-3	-	CASSVAPSQGPDTQYF	TGTGCCAGCAGCGTAGCCCCAAGTCAAGGTCCCGATACGCAGTATTTT
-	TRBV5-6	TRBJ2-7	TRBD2	CASSLVRAGGPLPFEQYF	TGTGCCAGCAGCTTGGTTCGAGCGGGAGGGCCTCTCCCCTTCGAGCAGTACTTC
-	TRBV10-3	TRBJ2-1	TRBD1	CAIKTGTGDNEQFF	TGTGCCATCAAAACTGGGACAGGGGACAATGAGCAGTTCTTC
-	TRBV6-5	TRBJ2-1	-	CASSYGRQKEQFF	TGTGCCAGCAGTTACGGGCGGCAGAAAGAGCAGTTCTTC
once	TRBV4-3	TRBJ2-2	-	CASSQERGTTGELFF	TGCGCCAGCAGCCAAGAGAGAGGGACGACCGGGGAGCTGTTTTTT
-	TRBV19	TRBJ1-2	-	CASSRDDGRDGYTF	TGTGCCAGTAGCAGGGACGATGGTAGGGATGGCTACACCTTC
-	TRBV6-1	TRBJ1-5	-	CASSDRGPLNQPQHF	TGTGCCAGCAGTGACAGGGGCCCCCTCAATCAGCCCCAGCATTTT
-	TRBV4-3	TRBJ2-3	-	CASSQDIDFTDTQYF	TGCGCCAGCAGCCAAGATATAGACTTCACAGATACGCAGTATTTT
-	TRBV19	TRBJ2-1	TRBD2	CASSSPGLAGYEQFF	TGTGCCAGTAGTTCTCCGGGACTAGCGGGATATGAGCAGTTCTTC
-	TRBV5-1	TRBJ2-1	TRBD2	CASSLVGGNEQFF	TGCGCCAGCAGCTTGGTCGGGGGGAATGAGCAGTTCTTC
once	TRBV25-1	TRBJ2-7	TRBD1	CASSATPGTGPLWNEQYF	TGTGCCAGCAGTGCAACCCCGGGGACAGGGCCCCTTTGGAACGAGCAGTACTTC
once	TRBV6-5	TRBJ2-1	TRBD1	CASSYEGAGYNEQFF	TGTGCCAGCAGTTACGAGGGGGCCGGGTACAATGAGCAGTTCTTC
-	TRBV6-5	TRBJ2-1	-	CASSDQGVREQFF	TGTGCCAGCAGCGACCAGGGTGTCCGGGAGCAGTTCTTC
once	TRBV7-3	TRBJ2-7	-	CASSLQAALPGEQYF	TGTGCCAGCAGCCTTCAGGCGGCGCTCCCGGGCGAGCAGTACTTC
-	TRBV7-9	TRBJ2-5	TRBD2	CASSLARLAGPRYQETQYF	TGTGCCAGCAGCTTAGCGCGACTAGCGGGACCGAGGTACCAAGAGACCCAGTACTTC
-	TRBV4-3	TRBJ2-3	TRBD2	CASSQELGRVEGDTQYF	TGCGCCAGCAGCCAAGAACTAGGGAGGGTCGAAGGAGATACGCAGTATTTT
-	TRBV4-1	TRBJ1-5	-	CASSHPWGQPQHF	TGCGCCAGCAGCCACCCGTGGGGACAGCCCCAGCATTTT
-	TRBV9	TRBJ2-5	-	CASSVAWDQETQYF	TGTGCCAGCAGCGTAGCTTGGGACCAAGAGACCCAGTACTTC
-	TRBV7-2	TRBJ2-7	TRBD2	CASSLVGTSGSYEQYF	TGTGCCAGCAGCTTAGTGGGGACTAGCGGGAGTTACGAGCAGTACTTC
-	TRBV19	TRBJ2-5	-	CASSIQGRETQYF	TGTGCCAGTAGTATTCAGGGGCGCGAGACCCAGTACTTC